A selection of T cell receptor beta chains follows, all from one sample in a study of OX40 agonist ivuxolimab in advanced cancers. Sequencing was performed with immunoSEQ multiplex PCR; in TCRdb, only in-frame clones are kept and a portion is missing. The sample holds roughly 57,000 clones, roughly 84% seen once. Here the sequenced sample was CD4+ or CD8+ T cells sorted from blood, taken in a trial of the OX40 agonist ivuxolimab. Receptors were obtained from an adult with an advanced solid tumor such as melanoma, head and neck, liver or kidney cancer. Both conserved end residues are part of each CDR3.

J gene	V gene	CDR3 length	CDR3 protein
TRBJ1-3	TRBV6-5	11	CAVINLNTIYF
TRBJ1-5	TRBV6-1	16	CASSDVIGQSNQPQHF
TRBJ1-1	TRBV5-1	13	CASSLEGGTEAFF
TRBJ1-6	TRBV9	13	CASSSGENSPLHF
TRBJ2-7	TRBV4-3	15	CASSYKRDTTYEQYF
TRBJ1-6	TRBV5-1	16	CASSLGGSSNNSPLHF
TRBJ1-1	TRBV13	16	CASSSLYRGLGTEAFF
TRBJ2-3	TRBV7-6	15	CASSQQGGPMDTQYF
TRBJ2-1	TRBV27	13	CASSLWRGNEQFF
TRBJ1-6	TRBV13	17	CASSLLTGLIDNSPLHF
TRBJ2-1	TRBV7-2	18	CASSLEGLAGSGYNEQFF
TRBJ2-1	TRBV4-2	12	CASSRSMGEQFF
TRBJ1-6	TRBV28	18	CASSTPRQGAQRNSPLHF
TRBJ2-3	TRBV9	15	CASSVGGGFTDTQYF
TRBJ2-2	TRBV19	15	CASRSPGLNTGELFF
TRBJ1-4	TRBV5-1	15	CASSLIEGSDEKLFF
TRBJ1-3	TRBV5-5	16	CASSLDPDRSGNTIYF
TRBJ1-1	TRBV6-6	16	CASSTGQGARGTEAFF
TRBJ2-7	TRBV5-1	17	CASSFGSGGFSSYEQYF
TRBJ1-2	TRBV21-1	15	CASSTPSPPHYGYTF
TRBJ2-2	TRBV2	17	CASSEAVSVANTGELFF
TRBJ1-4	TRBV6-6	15	CASRAGTGLDEKLFF
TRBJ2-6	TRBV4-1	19	CASSHLGLKDPSGANVLTF
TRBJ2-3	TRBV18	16	CASSPRGGAAADTQYF
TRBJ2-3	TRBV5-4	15	CASSPGQGRTDTQYF
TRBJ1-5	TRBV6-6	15	CASSYSTPNNQPQHF
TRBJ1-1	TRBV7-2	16	CASSSSGPTVRTEAFF
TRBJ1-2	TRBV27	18	CASSPRTGLMKSNYGYTF
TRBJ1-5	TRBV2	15	CASRFDQGGGQPQHF
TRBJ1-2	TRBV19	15	CASHLPGASGYGYTF
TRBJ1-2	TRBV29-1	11	CSVDRGYGYTF
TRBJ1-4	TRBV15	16	CATSRVGGKTNEKLFF
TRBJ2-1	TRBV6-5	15	CASRAASGGANEQFF
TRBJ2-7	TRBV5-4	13	CASSVDRSYEQYF
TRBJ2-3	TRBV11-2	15	CASSLGAGGTDTQYF
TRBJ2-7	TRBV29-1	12	CSVRTGSYEQYF
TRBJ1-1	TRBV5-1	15	CASSLVNPGGTEAFF
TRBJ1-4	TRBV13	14	CASSLKTVGEKLFF
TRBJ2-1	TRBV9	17	CASSAAHSGGAYNEQFF
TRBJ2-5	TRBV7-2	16	CASSLGPGTGEETQYF
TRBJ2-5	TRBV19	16	CASRPDGRDRQETQYF
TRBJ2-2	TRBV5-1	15	CASSDRTGGFGELFF
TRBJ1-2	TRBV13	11	CASSLDHGYTF
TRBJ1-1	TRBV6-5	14	CASSAEWGKYEAFF
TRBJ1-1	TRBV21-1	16	CASSKAWAGVNTEAFF
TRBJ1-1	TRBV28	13	CASSFRRNTEAFF
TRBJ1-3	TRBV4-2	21	CASSQAPLGTGALASGNTIYF
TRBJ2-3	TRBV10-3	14	CAISGTSLTDTQYF